One sample yielded the 15 T cell receptor beta chains listed below, sequenced in a study of cytomegalovirus exposure and HLA in healthy donors. 60 Vbeta and 13 Jbeta primers were used in PCR. Clones were read by immunoSEQ multiplex PCR, and TCRdb kept only the in-frame ones, dropping some. The top ten clones hold 1.2% to 1.5% of a sample with approximately 89,000 clones, roughly three quarters of them seen once. Sequencing input: PBMCs. These receptors were obtained from a male donor in good health and CMV-seronegative.

This clone was detected only a few times. The CDR3 DNA sequence: TGTGCCAGCAGCCCCCATTACGACAGGACCGGCACTGAAGCTTTCTTT. Translating gives CASSPHYDRTGTEAFF. The chain recombines TRBV9 with TRBJ1-1; D may be TRBD1 (6 bases). Germline CDR1 and CDR2: SGDLS and YYNGEE. Deletions cut 4 bases from V and 4 bases from J, with 20 bases between. This CDR3 has 16 amino acids.

The CDR3 nucleotides are TGTGCCAGCAGTGGTACAGGGGGGATAGCCAAAAACATTCAGTACTTC. Translation: CASSGTGGIAKNIQYF. The chain uses TRBV2 and TRBJ2-4; the match to TRBD1 covers 8 bases. Germline-derived CDR1 and CDR2 are SNHLY and FYNNEI. The length of the CDR3 is 16 residues. The trim removed 4 bases at V and 0 bases at J, leaving 5 bases unmatched.

The J gene is TRBJ1-2, the V gene TRBV6-1; 8 nucleotides align to TRBD1. The CDR3 loop spans 16 amino acids. The ends lost 4 bases at V and 3 bases at J; junction bases unmatched: 10. Germline CDR1 and CDR2: MNHNS and SASEGT. The CDR3 region has the DNA TGTGCCAGCAGTGTGGGAACGGACAGGGCGGACTATGGCTACACCTTC. Amino acid sequence: CASSVGTDRADYGYTF.

The rearrangement links TRBV5-6 to TRBJ1-1; D perhaps matches TRBD1 (5 bases). Germline loops: CDR1 SGHDT, CDR2 YYEEEE. The V end was cut by 1 base, the J end by 6 bases, with 16 bases between. The CDR3 contains 15 residues. Written as DNA, the CDR3 is TGTGCCAGCAGCTTGATGGGGGGGAGTGGGGCTGAAGCTTTCTTT. Translated, it gives CASSLMGGSGAEAFF.

This chain joins TRBV28 and TRBJ2-3, with no clear D. Trimming left V 5 bases short and J 0 bases short, with 6 bases between. CDR1 is MDHEN and CDR2 is SYDVKM in the germline V gene. The CDR3 spans 13 residues. The CDR3 reads CASSPSSTDTQYF. The CDR3 nucleotides are TGTGCCAGCAGTCCCTCTAGCACAGATACGCAGTATTTT.

The chain recombines TRBV29-1 with TRBJ2-7; the D is unclear. Germline lookup yields CDR1 SQVTM and CDR2 ANQGSEA. This CDR3 has 12 residues. V shed 4 bases and J shed 1 base, with 8 bases lying between them. CDR3 nucleotides: TGCAGCGTTGTGTCCGGGTCCTACGAGCAGTACTTC. Its protein product is CSVVSGSYEQYF.

The chain is built from TRBV5-1 and TRBJ1-1; D is possibly TRBD1 (5 bases). V lost 4 bases and J 1 base, leaving 11 bases between the germline ends. CDR3 length: 14 amino acids. Germline V gives CDR1 SGHRS, CDR2 YFSETQ. The CDR3 region is CASSRTRGNTEAFF. In DNA, the CDR3 is TGCGCCAGCAGCCGGACAAGAGGGAACACTGAAGCTTTCTTT. Complete variable domain (other parts from reference TRBV5-1 and TRBJ1-1): KAGVTQTPRYLIKTRGQQVTLSCSPISGHRSVSWYQQTPGQGLQFLFEYFSETQRNKGNFPGRFSGRQFSNSRSEMNVSTLELGDSALYLCASSRTRGNTEAFFGQGTRLTVV.

The V and J genes are TRBV5-4 and TRBJ2-1; TRBD2 matches at 8 bases. V lost 0 bases to trimming and J lost 2 bases; unmatched junction nucleotides: 1. This CDR3 has 15 residues. Germline-derived CDR1 and CDR2 are SGHNT and YYREEE (reference sequence). CDR3 nucleotides: TGTGCCAGCAGCTTGGAGCGGGGGCCCTACAATGAGCAGTTCTTC. This encodes CASSLERGPYNEQFF.

This rearrangement joins TRBV7-8 to TRBJ1-5; D perhaps matches TRBD1 (5 bases). The ends were cut back, 1 base at V and 4 bases at J, with 8 bases in the middle. Germline loops: CDR1 SGHVS, CDR2 FQNEAQ. This CDR3 region has 14 residues. The CDR3 DNA sequence: TGTGCCAGCAGCTTAGACCAGGGAAATCAGCCCCAGCATTTT. Encoded protein: CASSLDQGNQPQHF.

This rearrangement joins TRBV28 to TRBJ1-1; 7 nucleotides align to TRBD1. Germline V gene data show CDR1 as MDHEN and CDR2 as SYDVKM. The CDR3 extends over 15 amino acids. The V gene end was trimmed by 2 bases and the J gene end by 4 bases; junction bases not matched to a gene: 7. The CDR3 is CASSLIAGGPTEAFF. The CDR3 DNA sequence: TGTGCCAGCAGTTTAATAGCAGGGGGGCCCACTGAAGCTTTCTTT.

The rearrangement uses TRBV7-9 and TRBJ2-5; a weak D match, TRBD2 (6 bases). The germline V gene encodes CDR1 SEHNR and CDR2 FQNEAQ (reference sequence). CDR3 length equals 13 residues. V was trimmed by 5 bases and J by 1 base, leaving 8 bases between them. CDR3 sequence: CASSGDFQETQYF. CDR3 DNA sequence: TGTGCCAGCAGCGGGGACTTCCAAGAGACCCAGTACTTC.

The chain employs TRBV19 and TRBJ1-5; 10 positions agree with TRBD1. The CDR3 extends over 17 amino acids. The trim removed 0 bases at V and 3 bases at J, leaving 5 bases unmatched. Germline CDR1 is LNHDA and CDR2 is SQIVND (reference sequence). Here the CDR3 DNA reads TGTGCCAGTAGTATAGATCTGGACAGGGGGTACAATCAGCCCCAGCATTTT. Residues: CASSIDLDRGYNQPQHF.

J is TRBJ2-2 and V is TRBV4-3; perhaps TRBD1 as D (6 bases). Germline lookup yields CDR1 LGHNA and CDR2 YSLEER. The CDR3 has 13 residues. V was pared by 4 bases and J by 3 bases, with 6 bases between. The CDR3 protein is CASSRQDTGELFF. In DNA form, the CDR3 reads TGCGCCAGCAGCCGACAGGACACCGGGGAGCTGTTTTTT.

The gene calls are TRBV19 and TRBJ2-5; 14 nucleotides align to TRBD2. The J call may not be correct, given that the DNA end is closer to TRBJ2-7. The CDR3 extends over 19 amino acids. CDR1 is LNHDA, CDR2 SQIVND, per germline (reference sequence). CDR3 coding DNA: TGTGCCAGTAGTGCCCGTTTGGGACTAGCGGGAGATACCTCCTACGAGCAGTACTTC. Protein sequence: CASSARLGLAGDTSYEQYF.

The CDR3 here is CASSPAGGQPQHF. The CDR3 DNA reads TGTGCCAGTAGTCCCGCTGGGGGGCAGCCCCAGCATTTT. This sequence joins TRBV19 and TRBJ1-5, with a tentative D call TRBD1 (5 bases). V lost 5 bases and J 7 bases, leaving 12 bases between the germline ends. Germline loops: CDR1 LNHDA, CDR2 SQIVND (reference sequence). The CDR3 is made up of 13 amino acids.